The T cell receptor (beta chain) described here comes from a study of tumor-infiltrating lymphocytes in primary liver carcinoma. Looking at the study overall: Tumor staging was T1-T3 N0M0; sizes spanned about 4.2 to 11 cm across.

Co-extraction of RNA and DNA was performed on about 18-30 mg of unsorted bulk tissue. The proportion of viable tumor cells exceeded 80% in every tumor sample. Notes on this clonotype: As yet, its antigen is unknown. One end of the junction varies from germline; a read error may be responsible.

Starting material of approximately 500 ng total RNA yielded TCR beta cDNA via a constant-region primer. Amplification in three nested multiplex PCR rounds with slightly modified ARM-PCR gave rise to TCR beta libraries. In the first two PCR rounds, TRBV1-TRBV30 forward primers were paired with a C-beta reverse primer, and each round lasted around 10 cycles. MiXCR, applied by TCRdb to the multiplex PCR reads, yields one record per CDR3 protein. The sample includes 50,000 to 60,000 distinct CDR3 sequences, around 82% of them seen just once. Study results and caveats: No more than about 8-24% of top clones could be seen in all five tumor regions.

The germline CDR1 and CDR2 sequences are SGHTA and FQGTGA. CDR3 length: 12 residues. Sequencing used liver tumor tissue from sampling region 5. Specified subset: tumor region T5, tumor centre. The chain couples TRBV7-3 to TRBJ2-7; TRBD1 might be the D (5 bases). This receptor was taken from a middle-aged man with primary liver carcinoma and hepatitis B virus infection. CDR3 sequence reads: CASSFRVNEQYF. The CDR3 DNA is TGTGCCAGTAGCTTCAGGGTCAACGAGCAGTACTTC.